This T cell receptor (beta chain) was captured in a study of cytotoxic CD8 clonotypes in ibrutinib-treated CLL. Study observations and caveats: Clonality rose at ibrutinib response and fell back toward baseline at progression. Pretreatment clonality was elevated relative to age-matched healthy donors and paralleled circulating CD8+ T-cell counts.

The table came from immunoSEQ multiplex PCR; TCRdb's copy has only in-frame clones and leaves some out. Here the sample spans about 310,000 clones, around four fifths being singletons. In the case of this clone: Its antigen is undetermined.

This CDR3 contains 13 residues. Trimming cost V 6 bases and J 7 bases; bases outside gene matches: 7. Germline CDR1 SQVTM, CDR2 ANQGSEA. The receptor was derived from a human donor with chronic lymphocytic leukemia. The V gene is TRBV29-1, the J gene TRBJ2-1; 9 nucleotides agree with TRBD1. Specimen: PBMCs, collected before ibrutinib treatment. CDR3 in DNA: TGCAGCGTCGCCGGGACAGGGTCTAATGAGCAGTTCTTC. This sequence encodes CSVAGTGSNEQFF.